This T cell receptor beta chain was identified during a study of neurological immune-mediated disorders. This CDR3 spans 14 amino acids. Trimming cost V 0 bases and J 7 bases, with 12 bases left between them. The germline V gene encodes CDR1 ENHRY and CDR2 SYGVKD. This clonotype was recorded many times. Via MiXCR, TCRdb re-called the 5' RACE reads, giving one row per CDR3 protein. The top ten hold approximately 7% of the sample, which has 36,000 or so distinct CDR3 sequences, 10% seen once. The sequencing sample was made of PBMCs. The sequence was obtained from a woman aged 25-40 years with HTLV-1-associated myelopathy (HAM/TSP). The gene calls are TRBV10-3 and TRBJ1-2; D is unresolved. The chain's CDR3 is CAISESNRAGGYTF. The CDR3 DNA is TGTGCCATCAGTGAGTCGAATAGGGCAGGTGGCTACACCTTC.